These T cell receptor beta chains were read from a single sample in a study of cytomegalovirus exposure and HLA in healthy donors. Clones were sequenced by immunoSEQ multiplex PCR, and TCRdb holds only the in-frame ones, with some missing. The repertoire consists of about 92,000 clones, with about 94% occurring once and the leading ten covering about 1.1%. The specimen sequenced was PBMCs. Every receptor here comes from a woman in her twenties or thirties in good health and CMV-seropositive. The conserved cysteine and the conserved F or W are not part of the CDR3 here. The D gene is left open where the match is weak.

j_call | v_call | d_call | cdr3_aa
TRBJ1-2 | TRBV9 | - | ASSVGDIYGYT
TRBJ2-3 | TRBV29-1 | TRBD2 | SVTGGDTQY
TRBJ2-2 | TRBV6-1 | - | ASNERRGTGELF
TRBJ2-3 | TRBV13 | - | ASSVRDKDTDTQY
TRBJ1-3 | TRBV2 | - | ASSVRRQAHSGNTIY
TRBJ2-5 | TRBV7-6 | TRBD2 | ASSPGTSGISQETQY
TRBJ2-1 | TRBV27 | - | ASSILGNEQF
TRBJ1-1 | TRBV6-5 | TRBD1 | ASSYTGTGETEAF
TRBJ1-5 | TRBV27 | - | ASSPQGSQPQH
TRBJ2-5 | TRBV7-6 | - | ASSEKETQY
TRBJ1-1 | TRBV6-5 | - | ATRGNTEAF
TRBJ2-7 | TRBV7-9 | - | ASSFSYYEQY
TRBJ1-2 | TRBV19 | TRBD1 | ASSIVGTGYGYT
TRBJ1-2 | TRBV9 | - | ASSVEIGAGGYT
TRBJ1-2 | TRBV5-1 | TRBD1 | ASSLVFGRVTGDYGYT
TRBJ2-5 | TRBV19 | - | ASSTGGQTQY
TRBJ1-2 | TRBV7-2 | - | ASSRQQGYYGYT
TRBJ2-5 | TRBV4-3 | TRBD2 | ASSQGAGGPIGTQY
TRBJ1-2 | TRBV16 | TRBD1 | ASSQSDRFYYGYT
TRBJ1-5 | TRBV5-4 | - | ASSGRANQPQH
TRBJ2-7 | TRBV5-4 | - | ASRSLPGEQY
TRBJ2-3 | TRBV30 | TRBD2 | AWSVPGGPSDTQY
TRBJ1-6 | TRBV5-4 | TRBD1 | ASSMGQGRTGSPLH
TRBJ2-7 | TRBV5-1 | TRBD1 | ASSRGQGSSYEQY
TRBJ2-3 | TRBV7-9 | TRBD2 | ASSPRASGRTDTQY
TRBJ2-7 | TRBV30 | TRBD2 | AWKTSAKYEQY
TRBJ1-5 | TRBV2 | - | ASEGDISQPQH
TRBJ1-2 | TRBV5-6 | - | ASSLGQYKYGYT
TRBJ2-3 | TRBV4-2 | TRBD2 | ASSQGIAGGGTDTQY
TRBJ2-5 | TRBV7-8 | TRBD2 | ASDRQGQSLAGGRGETQY
TRBJ2-2 | TRBV2 | TRBD2 | ASSRLAGAVGELF
TRBJ1-5 | TRBV5-1 | - | ASSLGANQPQH
TRBJ2-7 | TRBV25-1 | TRBD1 | ASRQTGTAYEQY
TRBJ2-3 | TRBV11-2 | TRBD2 | ASSQNFGTSGTTDTQY
TRBJ1-1 | TRBV2 | TRBD1 | ASIFTGENTEAF
TRBJ1-5 | TRBV5-4 | - | ASSRAGGNQPQH
TRBJ1-2 | TRBV5-4 | - | ASSGAVPGGYT
TRBJ1-5 | TRBV28 | - | ASSSGGLNQPQH
TRBJ1-1 | TRBV2 | - | ASSVDRSTEAF
TRBJ2-7 | TRBV19 | - | ASNPTGTPYEQY
TRBJ1-2 | TRBV4-3 | TRBD1 | ASSHTTGFRDGYT
TRBJ1-4 | TRBV7-6 | TRBD1 | ASSADRDIRNPPTNEKLF
TRBJ1-2 | TRBV29-1 | TRBD1 | SVEDWTGKFYGYT
TRBJ1-1 | TRBV4-2 | - | ASSPDWRVTEAF
TRBJ2-2 | TRBV28 | - | ASSFVQGPTGELF
TRBJ1-4 | TRBV5-6 | - | ASSLPGRDEKLF
TRBJ1-1 | TRBV14 | - | ASSQVREAEAF
TRBJ1-1 | TRBV27 | - | ASSYRENTEAF
TRBJ2-2 | TRBV18 | - | ASSPPGAFSHTGELF
TRBJ2-7 | TRBV6-5 | TRBD1 | ASVVRGQIGEQY
TRBJ2-3 | TRBV6-5 | TRBD2 | ASSGGTSADTQY
TRBJ1-1 | TRBV18 | - | ASSSRGQIMNTEAF
TRBJ2-5 | TRBV19 | - | ASSMGPGVIETQY
TRBJ1-5 | TRBV4-2 | TRBD1 | ASSQDGQGGQPQH
TRBJ1-1 | TRBV6-5 | - | ASEGTGGEAF
TRBJ1-1 | TRBV19 | - | ASSLGRWNTEAF
TRBJ1-2 | TRBV4-1 | - | ASSQADDWGGDGYT
TRBJ2-7 | TRBV7-8 | TRBD2 | ASTGASGAYEQY
TRBJ1-1 | TRBV30 | - | AWSLTGNTEAF